The clone carrying this TCR beta chain has at least ten counts. TCRdb re-derived calls from the 5' RACE reads in MiXCR, one entry per CDR3 protein. The data hold about 63,000 distinct CDR3 sequences, with about a sixth observed a single time. This sample is part of a study of T cells of healthy individuals. Trimming cost V 0 bases and J 1 base, with 10 bases left between them. Germline V gives CDR1 SQVTM, CDR2 ANQGSEA. CDR3 length: 15 residues. The receptor's source is a human donor in good health. The chain is built from TRBV29-1 and TRBJ2-1; D may be TRBD2 (6 bases). The CDR3 nucleotides are TGCAGCGTTGAAGACCGACGGGGGTCCTACAATGAGCAGTTCTTC. Translating it yields CSVEDRRGSYNEQFF.